This entry lists 11 T cell receptor beta chains sequenced from one sample in a study of persistence of HIV-infected CD4 T cells. These TCRs are of unknown antigen specificity. This was the immunoSEQ version 4 assay in survey mode. Method: immunoSEQ multiplex PCR; TCRdb's copy keeps in-frame clones and lacks some. The table shows some 30,000 clones, with 82% occurring only once. The stimulus was lysate of CMV-infected fibroblasts, approximately 9.7 ug/mL. CD40L-negative CD69-negative CD45RO-high memory CD4+ T cells were sorted as populations depleted of antigen-responding cells. Sequenced material: CD4+ T cells sorted from PBMCs after roughly 20-hour stimulation, taken from a patient who received antiretroviral therapy. The receptors shown here come from an adult woman with HIV who was CMV-seropositive.

The table lists this clone with a few counts. The rearrangement joins TRBV7-9 to TRBJ1-5; D is perhaps TRBD1 (6 bases). This CDR3 comprises 14 residues. With 3 bases removed from V and 2 bases from J, the gap between germline ends came to 8 bases. The germline gives CDR1 SEHNR, CDR2 FQNEAQ (reference sequence). CDR3 sequence reads: CASSFGGRNQPQHF. The CDR3 nucleotides read TGTGCCAGCAGCTTCGGGGGCCGCAATCAGCCCCAGCATTTT.

The rearrangement joins TRBV5-1 to TRBJ1-1, with TRBD1 matching 8 bases. Germline V lookup: CDR1 SGHRS, CDR2 YFSETQ. This CDR3 has 17 amino acids. The trim removed 0 bases at V and 1 base at J, leaving 8 bases unmatched. CDR3 amino acids: CASSLAGNRGTNTEAFF. In nucleotides, the CDR3 is TGCGCCAGCAGCTTGGCCGGGAACAGGGGGACGAACACTGAAGCTTTCTTT.

This CDR3 reads CASSHRTSGSNTGELFF. The DNA for the CDR3 is TGCGCCAGCAGCCACCGGACTAGCGGGTCGAACACCGGGGAGCTGTTTTTT. The rearrangement joins TRBV4-1 to TRBJ2-2; 11 bases align to TRBD2. J lost 0 bases, V lost 3 bases, and 3 bases had no gene match. This CDR3 has 17 residues. Germline CDR1 is MGHRA and CDR2 is YSYEKL.

The V gene is TRBV28, the J gene TRBJ1-1; 7 bases line up with TRBD1. Germline V gives CDR1 MDHEN, CDR2 SYDVKM. The CDR3 runs 15 residues. The ends lost 3 bases at V and 1 base at J; junction bases unmatched: 5. Here the CDR3 reads CASSFLQGGNTEAFF. The CDR3 bases are TGTGCCAGCAGTTTTTTGCAGGGGGGGAACACTGAAGCTTTCTTT.

The sample holds one count of this clone. The chain employs TRBV10-3 and TRBJ1-6, with D unresolved. V was trimmed by 10 bases and J by 7 bases, leaving 14 bases between them. Germline CDR1 reads ENHRY; CDR2 reads SYGVKD. The CDR3 totals 13 residues. The CDR3 is CATQVAPNSPLHF. The CDR3 DNA reads TGTGCCACCCAGGTAGCGCCCAATTCACCCCTCCACTTT.

The chain couples TRBV14 to TRBJ2-3; D ambiguous. The V and J ends lost 0 bases and 2 bases respectively, with 12 bases between them. Germline CDR1 and CDR2: SGHDN and FVKESK. The CDR3 has 16 amino acids. The CDR3 nucleotides read TGTGCCAGCAGCCAAGACAATAGCCTACCCACAGATACGCAGTATTTT. Translated, it gives CASSQDNSLPTDTQYF.

This clone showed up just once. The V and J genes are TRBV20-1 and TRBJ2-7; D might be TRBD1 (5 bases). Looked up from germline, CDR1 is DFQATT and CDR2 is SNEGSKA (reference sequence). The CDR3 runs to 13 residues. V shed 3 bases and J shed 5 bases, with 14 bases lying between them. The CDR3 region is CSASPAGFHEQYF. In DNA, the CDR3 is TGCAGTGCTAGTCCTGCAGGGTTCCACGAGCAGTACTTC.

This clone was seen only once. The chain combines TRBV5-1 with TRBJ2-5; D is ambiguous. The V gene's germline CDR1 is SGHRS and CDR2 YFSETQ. The CDR3 runs 14 residues. Trimming removed 4 bases at V and 3 bases at J, with 13 bases between. The CDR3 DNA follows: TGCGCCAGCAGCGAAATGCCATCGAAAGAGACCCAGTACTTC. This sequence encodes CASSEMPSKETQYF.

The chain uses TRBV3-1 (or the pseudogene TRBV3-2) and TRBJ1-2; D uncertain. Germline assignment: CDR1 LGHDT and CDR2 YNNKEL (reference sequence). This CDR3 contains 14 residues. Trimming shortened V by 0 bases and J by 8 bases, and 13 bases separated the two germline ends. CDR3 sequence reads: CASSQDPQMRGYTF. In DNA form, the CDR3 reads TGTGCCAGCAGCCAAGATCCCCAAATGAGGGGCTACACCTTC.

This chain joins TRBV28 and TRBJ2-1; D tentatively reads TRBD1 or TRBD2 (5 bases each). This CDR3 region has 13 residues. CDR1 MDHEN and CDR2 SYDVKM come from the germline V gene. Trimming cost V 8 bases and J 8 bases, with 16 bases left between them. In DNA form, the CDR3 reads TGTGCCAGCGGCGAGGGGACGCTCGATGAGCAGTTCTTC. The encoded protein is CASGEGTLDEQFF.

This clone was recorded a few times. V is TRBV7-3 and J is TRBJ2-2; the match to TRBD1 covers 9 bases. Losses at the gene ends were 5 bases for V and 6 bases for J; bases not matched to a gene: 4. Per the germline V gene, CDR1 is SGHTA and CDR2 is FQGTGA. This CDR3 spans 14 amino acids. The CDR3 protein is CASSEQGAAGELFF. CDR3 DNA: TGTGCCAGCAGCGAACAGGGGGCGGCCGGGGAGCTGTTTTTT. Full variable domain (missing parts from reference TRBV7-3 and TRBJ2-2): GAGVSQTPSNKVTEKGKYVELRCDPISGHTALYWYRQSLGQGPEFLIYFQGTGAADDSGLPNDRFFAVRPEGSVSTLKIQRTERGDSAVYLCASSEQGAAGELFFGEGSRLTVL.